This TCR beta chain came from a study of molecular identifiers for immune sequencing clone quantification. Across the study: In replicates, RNA from roughly 21,000 or 96,000 naive CD8 cells was divided five ways and four parts were sequenced.

TCRdb reprocessed the PCR reads via MiXCR and lists one record per CDR3 protein. Of over 600,000 distinct CDR3 sequences in the sample, just under 20% are singletons; the top ten hold roughly 0.83%. Germline V gives CDR1 MDHEN, CDR2 SYDVKM. The CDR3 runs 14 residues. Trimming pared 8 bases from V and 9 bases from J, leaving 17 bases between. The sequencing input was naive CD8+ T cells from blood, with Jurkat cell RNA spiked in. Specified subset: FACS-sorted CD8+CD4-CCR7+CD45RA+ naive T cells. This clonotype was obtained from a human donor in good health. Some libraries in this study had Jurkat cell RNA spiked in. This chain connects TRBV28 to TRBJ1-6, with a possible D match to TRBD1 (6 bases). CDR3 in DNA: TGTGCCAGCGGCCACAGAGGGGGGCGTTCACCCCTCCACTTT. As protein: CASGHRGGRSPLHF.